This T cell receptor beta chain emerged from a study of T cell changes during pregnancy in multiple sclerosis. TCRdb keeps only in-frame clones here, not all; method: immunoSEQ multiplex PCR. Of 75,000 to 95,000 clones listed, 91% were seen once; the top ten hold 0.85% to 0.95%. The CDR3 has 13 residues. Trimming shortened V by 7 bases and J by 3 bases, and 12 bases separated the two germline ends. Germline V lookup: CDR1 SEHNR, CDR2 FQNEAQ (reference sequence). V is TRBV7-9 and J is TRBJ1-1, with a tentative D call TRBD1 (5 bases). The specimen comprised peripheral blood, sampled before pregnancy. The clonotype comes from a female donor with multiple sclerosis, enrolled in a pregnancy study. This chain's CDR3 is CASTLGGDTEAFF. The CDR3 nucleotides are TGTGCCAGCACCTTGGGGGGGGACACTGAAGCTTTCTTT.